This TCR beta chain came from a study of STAT3 mutations in large granular lymphocyte leukemia. Study-wide points: Every T-cell large granular lymphocyte leukemia patient had at least one immunodominant TCR beta clonotype.

Note on this clone: Its antigen is unidentified.

Repertoires were generated with immunoSEQ multiplex PCR, while TCRdb's copy carries only in-frame clones and drops some. This table has more than 2,000 clones, approximately 92% appearing once. The CDR3 has 14 residues. CDR1 is SGDLS, CDR2 YYNGEE, per germline. The V end was cut by 0 bases, the J end by 1 base, with 7 bases between. The chain carries TRBV9 and TRBJ2-5, with TRBD1 as a possible D gene (6 bases). The sample was peripheral blood mononuclear cells. The receptor's source is a woman in her sixties or seventies with T-cell large granular lymphocyte leukemia. Some clones in this sample may be carry-over from other donors' samples. The CDR3 nucleotides read TGTGCCAGCAGCGTAGAAGGGGGCCAAGAGACCCAGTACTTC. Amino acid sequence: CASSVEGGQETQYF.